This is a list of T cell receptor beta chains from one sample in a study of T cell clones after liver transplantation. Clones were read by immunoSEQ multiplex PCR, and TCRdb kept only the in-frame ones, dropping some. The table records roughly 80,000 clones, around four fifths of them present only once. The sample consisted of CD4+ T cells from blood, taken approximately 3.5 years after liver transplant. The receptors shown here come from a human patient who received a liver transplant. Some T cells may originate from the graft donor. Both conserved end residues are part of each CDR3. D genes are given only for firm matches.

>TRBV5-1|TRBJ1-4|.
TGCGCCAGCAGCTCCCTGGGGCAGGGGAGTGAAAAACTGTTTTTT
CASSSLGQGSEKLFF
>TRBV9|TRBJ2-3|.
TGTGCCAGCAGCCCCCGAGGGGGGACGGGAAAGGCTAGCACAGATACGCAGTATTTT
CASSPRGGTGKASTDTQYF
>TRBV29-1|TRBJ2-1|.
TGCAGTTACTCCCCCCCAAATGAGCAGTTCTTC
CSYSPPNEQFF
>TRBV5-5|TRBJ1-5|.
TGTGCCAGCAGCCCGGATGGGGGTAATCAGCCCCAGCATTTT
CASSPDGGNQPQHF
>TRBV28|TRBJ2-5|.
TGTGCCAGCAGTTTGCTTTTGAAAGAGACCCAGTACTTC
CASSLLLKETQYF
>TRBV7-9|TRBJ1-5|.
TGTGCCAGCAGCTTTAAGTGGCCCCAGCATTTT
CASSFKWPQHF
>TRBV18|TRBJ1-1|.
TGTGCCAGCTCACCACCGCGTCGTGGGAGAGGGACTGAAGCTTTCTTT
CASSPPRRGRGTEAFF
>TRBV7-2|TRBJ2-2|TRBD2
TGTGCCAGCAGCCCTAGAGTGGGAGCGGGAGGGAAAACCGGGGAGCTGTTTTTT
CASSPRVGAGGKTGELFF
>TRBV11-1|TRBJ1-1|.
TGTGCCAGCAGCTTTGTCGGACCCACTGAAGCTTTCTTT
CASSFVGPTEAFF
>TRBV7-9|TRBJ1-2|.
TGTGCCAGCAGCCGCGACAGAAATGGCTACACCTTC
CASSRDRNGYTF